The text below deals with one T cell receptor beta chain. What it recognizes is unknown. Clones were sequenced by immunoSEQ multiplex PCR, and TCRdb holds only the in-frame ones, with some missing. The top ten clones hold about 7.8% of a sample with roughly 41,000 clones, about 91% of them seen once. This sample was included in a study of PD-1 blockade in classical Hodgkin lymphoma. Study-wide points: Relapsed/refractory patients reportedly had the lowest baseline TCR diversity, below newly diagnosed patients, who were below healthy donors.

Every one of the patients relapsed after autologous stem cell transplantation (brentuximab vedotin exposure was variable). Sample: peripheral blood mononuclear cells (PBMCs), taken before the second cycle of nivolumab. This sequence was found in a human donor with classical Hodgkin lymphoma.

The CDR3 DNA reads as TGTGCCAGCAGACCGGGACAGGGGCATTCACCCCTCCACTTT. This gives the protein CASRPGQGHSPLHF. This chain connects TRBV6-5 to TRBJ1-6; 10 nucleotides match TRBD1. The J segment lost 8 bases and the V segment lost 6 bases, leaving 4 bases of the junction unmatched. This CDR3 is 14 amino acids long. Germline V CDR1 and CDR2: MNHEY, SVGAGI.